What follows are 18 T cell receptor beta chains derived from one specimen sequenced in a study of shared clonotypes between healthy human individuals. TCRdb keeps only in-frame clones here, not all; method: immunoSEQ multiplex PCR. The repertoire holds approximately 2.5 million clones, with 93% as singletons. Source material: naive CD4+ T cells from PBMCs. As to subset: CD45RA+ positively selected. All receptors derive from a man aged 18 to 29 in good health. Some clones in this sample may be carry-over from other donors' samples.

The chain links TRBV19 to TRBJ1-2; a possible D gene is TRBD1 (5 bases). V lost 5 bases and J lost 8, with 15 bases in between. CDR1 and CDR2 from the germline V gene are LNHDA and SQIVND (reference sequence). The CDR3 spans 13 residues. CDR3 DNA: TGTGCCAGTAGTCCAAAGGGGACGCTGGGCTACACCTTC. Encoded protein: CASSPKGTLGYTF.

V gene TRBV4-1 combines with J gene TRBJ2-2; D call uncertain. V was clipped by 8 bases and J by 1 base, with 8 bases between them. Germline V gene sequence: CDR1 MGHRA, CDR2 YSYEKL. The CDR3 covers 13 residues. CDR3 region: CASRTMNTGELFF. The CDR3 DNA follows: TGCGCCAGCCGAACCATGAACACCGGGGAGCTGTTTTTT.

This chain joins TRBV5-4 and TRBJ2-3, with TRBD1 matching over 8 bases. Germline assignment: CDR1 SGHNT and CDR2 YYREEE (reference sequence). The CDR3 has 17 amino acids. The ends lost 2 bases at V and 3 bases at J; junction bases unmatched: 11. The CDR3 spells CASSLKGAGGFTDTQYF. The CDR3 DNA reads TGTGCCAGCAGCTTAAAGGGTGCAGGGGGCTTTACAGATACGCAGTATTTT.

The chain combines TRBV28 with TRBJ1-5; D may be TRBD1 (5 bases). This CDR3 contains 22 residues. The V end lost 5 bases, the J end lost 1 base, and 33 bases lay between the germline ends. Germline V gene data show CDR1 as MDHEN and CDR2 as SYDVKM. The CDR3 nucleotides read TGTGCCAGCAGTGCCATTTTGGGGACCATAGTACTCGATTGGGGGAGCAATCAGCCCCAGCATTTT. Amino acid sequence: CASSAILGTIVLDWGSNQPQHF.

For this clone: Other nucleotide sequences from this sample produce the same CDR3. J is TRBJ2-3 and V is TRBV7-6; D is undetermined. Germline lookup yields CDR1 SGHVS and CDR2 FNYEAQ. This CDR3 region has 12 residues. V lost 5 bases to trimming and J lost 3 bases, with 6 bases between them. CDR3 protein: CASSLGTDTQYF. CDR3 DNA sequence: TGTGCCAGCAGCCTGGGGACAGATACGCAGTATTTT.

The chain joins TRBV2 to TRBJ2-7; D is possibly TRBD1 or TRBD2 (5 bases each). The V end was cut by 7 bases, the J end by 4 bases, with 14 bases between. Per the germline V gene, CDR1 is SNHLY and CDR2 is FYNNEI. CDR3 size: 13 residues. The CDR3 loop is CASTPGRTYEQYF. For the CDR3, the DNA is TGTGCCAGCACCCCGGGACGAACTTACGAGCAGTACTTC.

The chain joins TRBV4-2 to TRBJ2-7, with no clear D. The germline CDR1 and CDR2 sequences are LGHNA and YNFKEQ. Between the trimmed V and J ends, which lost 1 base and 5 bases, there was a span of 9 bases. The CDR3 consists of 13 residues. As DNA, the CDR3 is TGTGCCAGCAGCCAAGCCGCGCCCGACGAGCAGTACTTC. Translated, it gives CASSQAAPDEQYF.

The chain uses TRBV5-1 and TRBJ2-1, with unresolved D. Germline values: CDR1 SGHRS, CDR2 YFSETQ. This CDR3 has 16 residues. Trimming stripped 0 bases from V and 7 bases from J, with 17 bases between. The CDR3 spells CASSLGLARAVNEQFF. The CDR3 DNA reads TGCGCCAGCAGCTTGGGCTTAGCCCGGGCCGTAAATGAGCAGTTCTTC.

The gene calls are TRBV7-3 and TRBJ2-1, with 7 bases matching TRBD2. CDR1 is SGHTA and CDR2 is FQGTGA in the germline V gene. V lost 0 bases, J lost 8 bases, and 4 bases stayed unmatched. The CDR3 is made up of 14 amino acids. CDR3 in DNA: TGTGCCAGCAGCTTAACTAGCGGGTTCTATGAGCAGTTCTTC. It yields the protein CASSLTSGFYEQFF. Using reference TRBV7-3 and TRBJ2-1 for the parts outside the CDR3, the full variable domain is GAGVSQTPSNKVTEKGKYVELRCDPISGHTALYWYRQSLGQGPEFLIYFQGTGAADDSGLPNDRFFAVRPEGSVSTLKIQRTERGDSAVYLCASSLTSGFYEQFFGPGTRLTVL.

J is TRBJ1-1 and V is TRBV6-6, with D unresolved. Germline CDR1 MNHNY, CDR2 SVGAGI (reference sequence). There are 16 residues in the CDR3. Trimming stripped 6 bases from V and 1 base from J, with 18 bases between. The CDR3 sequence: CASSQPSGGWNTEAFF. In DNA, the CDR3 is TGTGCCAGCAGCCAACCCTCGGGAGGATGGAACACTGAAGCTTTCTTT.

This rearrangement joins TRBV5-1 to TRBJ2-7; the D is unclear. This CDR3 is built from 15 residues. CDR1 and CDR2 from the germline V gene are SGHRS and YFSETQ. Trimming removed 7 bases at V and 2 bases at J, with 19 bases between. The CDR3 DNA reads TGCGCCAGCGCCGCGGACGGCCCCTCACCCTACGAGCAGTACTTC. This sequence encodes CASAADGPSPYEQYF.

The chain carries TRBV5-1 and TRBJ2-5, with D tentatively TRBD2 (6 bases). V lost 7 bases to trimming and J lost 2 bases, with 15 bases between them. Germline assignment: CDR1 SGHRS and CDR2 YFSETQ. This CDR3 is built from 14 residues. The CDR3 sequence is CASGRTGTQETQYF. The DNA of the CDR3 is TGCGCCAGCGGGCGGACCGGGACTCAAGAGACCCAGTACTTC.

The rearrangement joins TRBV19 to TRBJ1-5, with 11 bases fitting TRBD1. The CDR3 totals 16 residues. V lost 8 bases, J lost 2 bases, and 8 bases stayed unmatched. Per the germline V gene, CDR1 is LNHDA and CDR2 is SQIVND (reference sequence). The CDR3 protein is CASLRDRGSGNQPQHF. The CDR3 DNA follows: TGTGCCAGTCTTAGGGACAGGGGGTCGGGCAATCAGCCCCAGCATTTT.

The rearrangement uses TRBV19 and TRBJ2-7; 9 bases map to TRBD1. This CDR3 spans 15 amino acids. Trimming took 5 bases from V and 3 from J; bases not matched to a gene: 8. Germline CDR1 LNHDA, CDR2 SQIVND (reference sequence). Written as DNA, the CDR3 is TGTGCCAGTAGTGTCGCGGGACAGGGCCTCTACGAGCAGTACTTC. As protein: CASSVAGQGLYEQYF.

The table lists this clone with a count of one. V usage is TRBV30 and J usage is TRBJ2-5; 9 positions match TRBD2. The J call may be incorrect, as the DNA end agrees better with TRBJ2-7. Per germline, CDR1 GTSNPN and CDR2 SVGIG (reference sequence). This CDR3 comprises 13 residues. CDR3 in DNA: TGTGCCTGGAACCTAGCGGGATTTTACGAGCAGTACTTC. It yields the protein CAWNLAGFYEQYF.

V and J are TRBV6-1 and TRBJ2-1; 11 bases align to TRBD2. Germline values: CDR1 MNHNS, CDR2 SASEGT. The CDR3 loop spans 16 amino acids. V was pared by 3 bases and J by 4 bases, with 5 bases of the junction left unmatched. The DNA of the CDR3 is TGTGCCAGCAGTGAGTTGACTAGCGGGATGTACAATGAGCAGTTCTTC. It translates to CASSELTSGMYNEQFF.

This clone was picked up one time. V and J are TRBV15 and TRBJ2-1; 11 bases match TRBD2. This CDR3 spans 17 amino acids. Germline CDR1 reads LNHNV; CDR2 reads YYDKDF (reference sequence). With V trimmed by 1 base and J by 5 bases, 7 bases remained unmatched. The CDR3 protein is CATSRAPGLAENNEQFF. CDR3 nucleotides: TGTGCCACCAGCAGAGCCCCGGGACTAGCGGAAAACAATGAGCAGTTCTTC.

The chain couples TRBV29-1 to TRBJ2-5; tentatively, D is TRBD2 (7 bases). CDR1 and CDR2 from the germline V gene are SQVTM and ANQGSEA. CDR3 length: 13 amino acids. The germline V and J ends were trimmed by 8 bases and 1 base, with 14 bases remaining between them. Here the CDR3 reads CSTTGGPQETQYF. CDR3 in DNA: TGCAGCACTACGGGGGGCCCCCAAGAGACCCAGTACTTC.